Listed here are 23 T cell receptor beta chains from one sample, sequenced in a study of monozygotic twins with inflammatory bowel disease. TCRdb reanalyzed the 5' RACE reads and collapses them to one entry per CDR3 protein, without DNA. The repertoire table contains about 160,000 distinct CDR3 sequences. Sequenced input: blood. The receptors come from a human donor with ulcerative colitis or Crohn's disease, or a healthy co-twin of an affected twin (not recorded which).

The rearrangement links TRBV12-3 or TRBV12-4 to TRBJ1-1. This CDR3 spans 14 amino acids. The CDR3 loop is CASSFGRRNTEAFF.

V is TRBV5-1 and J is TRBJ1-4. This CDR3 is built from 16 residues. Germline V gene sequence: CDR1 SGHRS, CDR2 YFSETQ. CDR3 residues: CASSLEIQEINEKLFF.

The V and J genes are TRBV19 and TRBJ2-2; TCRdb's assignment of TRBD2 cannot be checked, as there is no DNA. Germline CDR1 LNHDA, CDR2 SQIVND (reference sequence). CDR3 length: 17 amino acids. CDR3 sequence reads: CASNPPEGTGRTGELFF.

The rearrangement joins TRBV6-2 or TRBV6-3 to TRBJ2-1; the D call from TCRdb, TRBD2, cannot be confirmed without DNA. The CDR3 is made up of 15 amino acids. Germline-derived CDR1 and CDR2 are MNHEY and SVGEGT. CDR3 residues: CASIRGFSSYNEQFF.

The V gene is TRBV18, the J gene TRBJ2-1; with no DNA, the TCRdb D assignment of TRBD2 cannot be verified. The CDR3 is 13 residues long. Germline-derived CDR1 and CDR2 are KGHSH and LQKENI. The chain's CDR3 is CASSQRQGDEQFF.

The chain employs TRBV5-1 and TRBJ2-7; TCRdb names TRBD2, which stays unverified in the absence of DNA. The CDR3 spans 15 residues. Germline loops: CDR1 SGHRS, CDR2 YFSETQ. The CDR3 region is CASSVLAGGLYEQYF.

The J gene is TRBJ2-1, the V gene TRBV12-3 or TRBV12-4. This CDR3 has 12 amino acids. CDR3 sequence: CASSLGMNEQFF.

The V gene is TRBV7-3, the J gene TRBJ2-7; with no DNA, the TCRdb D assignment of TRBD1 cannot be verified. CDR3 size: 13 residues. Germline assignment: CDR1 SGHTA and CDR2 FQGTGA. The CDR3 is CASSQGTTYEQYF.

V gene TRBV7-9 combines with J gene TRBJ2-7. CDR1 and CDR2 from the germline V gene are SEHNR and FQNEAQ (reference sequence). This CDR3 has 13 residues. CDR3 protein: CASSLEVNYEQYF.

The V and J genes are TRBV5-5 and TRBJ2-1; TCRdb picks TRBD1, but there is no DNA to check that call. The length of the CDR3 is 15 residues. Looked up from germline, CDR1 is SGHKS and CDR2 is YYEKEE (reference sequence). Here the CDR3 reads CASSFPGTGVNEQFF.

V is TRBV12-3 or TRBV12-4 and J is TRBJ2-2; the D gene TCRdb calls, TRBD2, cannot be checked with no DNA. The CDR3 runs to 19 residues. CDR3 protein: CASSLEVEREGQNTGELFF.

The chain combines TRBV20-1 with TRBJ2-7; TCRdb selects TRBD2, and the lack of DNA leaves this call unchecked. The CDR3 extends over 15 amino acids. Per the germline V gene, CDR1 is DFQATT and CDR2 is SNEGSKA (reference sequence). The CDR3 protein is CSAAPHLADRYEQYF.

This chain uses TRBV20-1 with TRBJ2-3; without DNA, the TCRdb call of TRBD1 cannot be checked. The CDR3 sequence is 14 residues long. The germline V gene has CDR1 DFQATT and CDR2 SNEGSKA (reference sequence). The CDR3 sequence is CSARPRQPTDTQYF.

The genes are TRBV29-1 and TRBJ2-7. Per the germline V gene, CDR1 is SQVTM and CDR2 is ANQGSEA. CDR3 length: 13 residues. CDR3 residues: CSVSAATYYEQYF.

J is TRBJ2-7 and V is TRBV25-1. Germline values: CDR1 MGHDK, CDR2 SYGVNS. CDR3 length equals 12 residues. The CDR3 spells CASINGFYEQYF.

This chain joins TRBV20-1 and TRBJ2-1; the TCRdb call, TRBD2, lacks DNA for checking. Germline CDR1 is DFQATT and CDR2 is SNEGSKA (reference sequence). CDR3 length: 16 amino acids. CDR3 protein: CSARTTGGPSYNEQFF.

This rearrangement joins TRBV3-1 to TRBJ1-1; as DNA is missing, the TRBD1 call by TCRdb cannot be tested. Germline-derived CDR1 and CDR2 are LGHDT and YNNKEL (reference sequence). The CDR3 is made up of 16 amino acids. This CDR3 is CASSQDLGGASTEAFF.

This chain's CDR3 is CASSLGALDSYNEQFF. This chain joins TRBV5-1 and TRBJ2-1; absent DNA, TCRdb's TRBD2 call cannot be checked. Germline CDR1 SGHRS, CDR2 YFSETQ. The CDR3 consists of 16 residues.

J is TRBJ2-7 and V is TRBV6-5; TCRdb returns TRBD2, unconfirmable since there is no DNA. Germline lookup yields CDR1 MNHEY and CDR2 SVGAGI. This CDR3 has 16 residues. CDR3 sequence: CASSYSGLATAYEQYF.

The chain joins TRBV2 to TRBJ2-1. This CDR3 has 12 amino acids. Germline-derived CDR1 and CDR2 are SNHLY and FYNNEI. The CDR3 here is CASNLAYNEQFF.

This chain joins TRBV20-1 and TRBJ2-5; absent DNA, TCRdb's TRBD1 call cannot be checked. This CDR3 has 14 amino acids. From germline, CDR1 is DFQATT and CDR2 SNEGSKA (reference sequence). CDR3 residues: CSALRGSVGETQYF.

V is TRBV3-1 and J is TRBJ2-5; TCRdb proposes TRBD1, but this gene call is untestable without DNA. This CDR3 has 15 amino acids. Germline CDR1 reads LGHDT; CDR2 reads YNNKEL (reference sequence). The CDR3 is CASSQSPGGQETQYF.

J is TRBJ2-1 and V is TRBV3-1; the TRBD1 assignment by TCRdb is unverifiable without DNA. The germline CDR1 and CDR2 sequences are LGHDT and YNNKEL (reference sequence). The CDR3 consists of 15 residues. The CDR3 sequence: CASSPSWTGNNEQFF.